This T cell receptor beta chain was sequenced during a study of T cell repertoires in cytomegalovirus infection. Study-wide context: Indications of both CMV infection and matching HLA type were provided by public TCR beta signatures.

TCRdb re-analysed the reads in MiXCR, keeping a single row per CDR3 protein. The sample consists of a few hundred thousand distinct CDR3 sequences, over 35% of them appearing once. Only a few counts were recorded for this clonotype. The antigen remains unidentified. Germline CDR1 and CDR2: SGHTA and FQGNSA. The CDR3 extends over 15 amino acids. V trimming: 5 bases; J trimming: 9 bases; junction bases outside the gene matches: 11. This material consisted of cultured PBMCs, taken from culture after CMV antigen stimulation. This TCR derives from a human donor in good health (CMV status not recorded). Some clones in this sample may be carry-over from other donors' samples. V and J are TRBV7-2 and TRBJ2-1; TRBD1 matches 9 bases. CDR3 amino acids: CASSTPKTGGFEQFF. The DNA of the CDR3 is TGTGCCAGCAGCACGCCCAAGACAGGGGGGTTTGAGCAGTTCTTC.